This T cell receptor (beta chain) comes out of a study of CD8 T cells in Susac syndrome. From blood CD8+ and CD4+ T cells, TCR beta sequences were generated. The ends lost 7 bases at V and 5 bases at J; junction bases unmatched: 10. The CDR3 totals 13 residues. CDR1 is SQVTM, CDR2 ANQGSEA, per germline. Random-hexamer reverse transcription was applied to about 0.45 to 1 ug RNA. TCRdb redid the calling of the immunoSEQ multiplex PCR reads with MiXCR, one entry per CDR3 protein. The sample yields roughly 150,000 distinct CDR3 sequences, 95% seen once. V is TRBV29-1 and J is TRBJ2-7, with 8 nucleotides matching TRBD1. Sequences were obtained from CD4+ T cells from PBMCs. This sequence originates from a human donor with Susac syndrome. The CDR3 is CSAAAGGRNEQYF. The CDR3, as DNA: TGCAGCGCTGCGGCAGGGGGCAGGAACGAGCAGTACTTC.